The 29 T cell receptor beta chains listed next were all sequenced from one sample in a study of spatial heterogeneity in lung cancer (dated by TCRdb to the late 2010s). The time point label, read with the paper, signifies: sample taken at primary tumor resection. Library construction relied on 5' RACE. TCRdb names NextSeq 500 as the instrument used. TCRdb passed the public sequencing reads through fastp at Q25 and MiXCR, retaining productive beta sequences. Every CDR3 protein is listed once, alongside the most common genes and DNA of its rows. Counted in this sample were around 66,000 distinct CDR3 sequences; approximately 6.3% of them appeared once. Jointly, the top ten make up roughly 14% of the sample. The sample here was PBMCs, taken at surgery. All receptors come from a female donor with early-stage non-small cell lung cancer.

V and J are TRBV30 and TRBJ1-1; 7 bases match TRBD1. There are 15 residues in the CDR3. The V gene's germline CDR1 is GTSNPN and CDR2 SVGIG (reference sequence). V was clipped by 1 base and J by 1 base; unmatched bases: 6. This CDR3 reads CAWSADRDWNTEAFF. Written as DNA, the CDR3 is TGTGCCTGGAGTGCTGACAGGGATTGGAACACTGAAGCTTTCTTT.

This clonotype was seen at least ten times. The chain links TRBV13 to TRBJ2-4, with 7 nucleotides matching TRBD2. The CDR3 contains 15 residues. Trimming cost V 5 bases and J 0 bases; bases outside gene matches: 4. Germline values: CDR1 PRHDT, CDR2 FYEKMQ (reference sequence). CDR3 DNA: TGTGCCAGCAGCCCTAGCGGCCTAGCCAAAAACATTCAGTACTTC. Its protein product is CASSPSGLAKNIQYF.

The genes are TRBV25-1 and TRBJ2-3; D gene uncertain. CDR1 is MGHDK and CDR2 is SYGVNS in the germline V gene. This CDR3 is 12 amino acids long. Trimming left V 1 base short and J 3 bases short, with 2 bases between. CDR3 amino acids: CASSEFTDTQYF. The CDR3 DNA is TGTGCCAGCAGTGAATTTACAGATACGCAGTATTTT.

This clonotype was detected ten times or more. V and J are TRBV20-1 and TRBJ2-1; 8 bases are a match to TRBD1. The V gene's germline CDR1 is DFQATT and CDR2 SNEGSKA (reference sequence). Trimming at V came to 3 bases and at J to 1 base, leaving 5 bases not matched to a gene. The CDR3 has 15 amino acids. The CDR3: CSASWRTGSYNEQFF. CDR3 nucleotides: TGCAGTGCTAGTTGGAGGACAGGGTCCTACAATGAGCAGTTCTTC.

This clonotype was detected ten times or more. CDR3 coding DNA: TGTGCCAGCAGCTTAACTGGGTCTAGCTCTGGGGCCAACGTCCTGACTTTC. The encoded protein is CASSLTGSSSGANVLTF. The genes are TRBV7-3 and TRBJ2-6; D uncertain. There are 17 residues in the CDR3. Germline V gene lookup returns CDR1 SGHTA and CDR2 FQGTGA. The V end was cut by 0 bases, the J end by 0 bases, with 9 bases between.

This clonotype was detected ten times or more. This sequence joins TRBV4-2 and TRBJ2-1; 8 bases fit TRBD2. Germline CDR1 is LGHNA and CDR2 is YNFKEQ. This CDR3 has 18 amino acids. V shed 2 bases, J shed 10 bases, and the junction held 19 bases outside the gene matches. CDR3 region: CASSQRPLGRGVLEEQFF. The DNA of the CDR3 is TGTGCCAGCAGCCAAAGACCCCTTGGGCGGGGGGTCCTCGAGGAGCAGTTCTTC.

This clonotype was seen ten or more times. This chain connects TRBV20-1 to TRBJ2-3, with a possible D match to TRBD1 (6 bases). With 1 base removed from V and 6 bases from J, the gap between germline ends came to 14 bases. The CDR3 extends over 14 amino acids. Per germline, CDR1 DFQATT and CDR2 SNEGSKA (reference sequence). The DNA for the CDR3 is TGCAGTGCTAGAGTGGGCCAGGGGAGCGATACGCAGTATTTT. Translation: CSARVGQGSDTQYF.

This clonotype was counted between two and nine times. The chain couples TRBV24-1 to TRBJ2-5; perhaps TRBD2 as D (7 bases). The CDR3 totals 15 residues. Per germline, CDR1 KGHDR and CDR2 SFDVKD. V lost 1 base to trimming and J lost 1 base, with 9 bases between them. The CDR3, as DNA: TGTGCCACCAGTGATTTTCGGGGGGCCCAAGAGACCCAGTACTTC. This translates into CATSDFRGAQETQYF.

This clonotype has at least ten counts. V gene TRBV2 combines with J gene TRBJ2-6; the match to TRBD1 covers 8 bases. This CDR3 region has 17 residues. CDR1 and CDR2 from the germline V gene are SNHLY and FYNNEI. V lost 4 bases to trimming and J lost 0 bases; unmatched junction nucleotides: 5. The CDR3 sequence is CASSADRGGSGANVLTF. Here the CDR3 DNA reads TGTGCCAGCAGTGCCGACAGGGGAGGCTCTGGGGCCAACGTCCTGACTTTC.

This clonotype was counted at least ten times. This chain uses TRBV6-5 with TRBJ2-1, with D perhaps matching TRBD2 (5 bases). The CDR3 extends over 13 amino acids. Germline values: CDR1 MNHEY, CDR2 SVGAGI. V dropped 5 bases and J dropped 2 bases, with 7 bases sitting between them. The CDR3 spells CASSQEAYNEQFF. The DNA of the CDR3 is TGTGCCAGCAGTCAGGAGGCCTACAATGAGCAGTTCTTC.

This chain links TRBV28 with TRBJ1-1; no clear D gene. CDR1 and CDR2 from the germline V gene are MDHEN and SYDVKM. The CDR3 covers 11 residues. Trimming removed 2 bases at V and 7 bases at J, with 5 bases between. The CDR3 region has the DNA TGTGCCAGCAGTTTAGAGGTTGAAGCTTTCTTT. It yields the protein CASSLEVEAFF.

This chain links TRBV6-1 with TRBJ1-2; D gene uncertain. The CDR3 has 15 amino acids. Germline CDR1 MNHNS, CDR2 SASEGT. The V end was cut by 2 bases, the J end by 0 bases, with 10 bases between. The CDR3 sequence is CASSETYTPNYGYTF. The DNA of the CDR3 is TGTGCCAGCAGTGAAACCTACACGCCTAACTATGGCTACACCTTC.

Ten or more counts support this clonotype. The V call is TRBV28, the J call TRBJ1-6; D remains ambiguous. With 1 base removed from V and 6 bases from J, the gap between germline ends came to 1 base. This CDR3 region has 12 residues. CDR1 and CDR2 (germline): MDHEN, SYDVKM. This chain's CDR3 is CASSLSNSPLHF. Here the CDR3 DNA reads TGTGCCAGCAGTTTATCTAATTCACCCCTCCACTTT.

The V gene is TRBV18, the J gene TRBJ2-7; possibly TRBD2 for D (6 bases). Germline-derived CDR1 and CDR2 are KGHSH and LQKENI. The CDR3 extends over 12 amino acids. V was shortened by 6 bases and J by 2 bases, with 8 bases between the two germline ends. CDR3 in amino acids: CASSAGPYEQYV. As DNA, the CDR3 is TGTGCCAGCTCGGCGGGACCCTACGAGCAGTACGTC.

This clonotype occurred many times. The CDR3: CASSLGESNEKLFF. The DNA of the CDR3 is TGTGCCAGCAGCTTGGGGGAGTCTAATGAAAAACTGTTTTTT. The chain uses TRBV7-9 and TRBJ1-4; weak D call: TRBD1 (5 bases). With 3 bases removed from V and 3 bases from J, the gap between germline ends came to 8 bases. This CDR3 region has 14 residues. The germline CDR1 and CDR2 sequences are SEHNR and FQNEAQ (reference sequence).

In this sample, this clonotype turned up many times. This rearrangement joins TRBV19 to TRBJ2-5, with D tentatively TRBD1 (5 bases). This CDR3 has 15 amino acids. Trimming took 5 bases from V and 2 from J, leaving 15 bases between them. CDR1 and CDR2 from the germline V gene are LNHDA and SQIVND (reference sequence). The CDR3 bases are TGTGCCAGTAGTGCCAGGGTTTTAGGACAAGAGACCCAGTACTTC. Protein: CASSARVLGQETQYF. Full variable domain (missing parts from reference TRBV19 and TRBJ2-5): DGGITQSPKYLFRKEGQNVTLSCEQNLNHDAMYWYRQDPGQGLRLIYYSQIVNDFQKGDIAEGYSVSREKKESFPLTVTSAQKNPTAFYLCASSARVLGQETQYFGPGTRLLVL.

This clonotype has ten or more counts. The rearrangement links TRBV28 to TRBJ2-7; 10 bases agree with TRBD1. CDR3 length equals 15 residues. CDR1 is MDHEN, CDR2 SYDVKM, per germline. Germline trimming cut 5 bases from V and 6 bases from J; bases unmatched to any gene: 10. CDR3 sequence (DNA): TGTGCCAGCAGTCTGTGGACAGGGGGGGCGGCCGAGCAGTACGTC. Translation: CASSLWTGGAAEQYV.

This clonotype was detected a few times. The chain couples TRBV7-9 to TRBJ2-3; 8 bases match TRBD2. The germline gives CDR1 SEHNR, CDR2 FQNEAQ (reference sequence). The CDR3 is 15 residues long. V gave up 5 bases and J gave up 0 bases; unmatched junction bases: 4. DNA for the CDR3: TGTGCCAGCAGCCTTAGCGGGGTTAGCACAGATACGCAGTATTTT. It is translated as CASSLSGVSTDTQYF.

Many counts were recorded for this clonotype. The V gene is TRBV7-3, the J gene TRBJ2-1; a possible D gene is TRBD1 (5 bases). CDR3 length: 15 residues. The germline gives CDR1 SGHTA, CDR2 FQGTGA. Trimming cost V 4 bases and J 9 bases, with 19 bases left between them. The CDR3: CASSYLTGADGEQFF. CDR3 nucleotides: TGTGCCAGCAGCTACCTTACAGGTGCCGACGGTGAGCAGTTCTTC.

The table lists this clonotype with many counts. The chain recombines TRBV4-2 with TRBJ2-3; 8 bases agree with TRBD2. The trim removed 0 bases at V and 2 bases at J, leaving 4 bases unmatched. CDR1 and CDR2 from the germline V gene are LGHNA and YNFKEQ. The CDR3 is made up of 16 amino acids. CDR3 bases: TGTGCCAGCAGCCAAGAGGTAGCGGGGTCCACAGATACGCAGTATTTT. Translating it yields CASSQEVAGSTDTQYF.

This clonotype was recorded at least ten times. This rearrangement joins TRBV6-6 to TRBJ1-4; the D is unclear. The CDR3 loop spans 17 amino acids. Trimming removed 0 bases at V and 2 bases at J, with 13 bases between. The germline gives CDR1 MNHNY, CDR2 SVGAGI (reference sequence). The CDR3 region has the DNA TGTGCCAGCAGTTACTCGGGAGGCTCAACTACTAATGAAAAACTGTTTTTT. It encodes CASSYSGGSTTNEKLFF.

The V gene is TRBV12-3 or TRBV12-4, the J gene TRBJ2-1; D ambiguous. There are 13 residues in the CDR3. Trimming took 3 bases from V and 7 from J, leaving 10 bases between them. The CDR3 protein is CASSLGSRNEQFF. The CDR3 region has the DNA TGTGCCAGCAGTTTGGGTTCTAGAAATGAGCAGTTCTTC.

This clonotype was counted at least ten times. The chain carries TRBV28 and TRBJ2-5; D call uncertain. Trimming stripped 7 bases from V and 1 base from J, with 10 bases between. Germline V CDR1 and CDR2: MDHEN, SYDVKM. The CDR3 runs to 13 residues. The CDR3 is CASTGAPQETQYF. DNA of the CDR3: TGTGCCAGCACAGGAGCCCCCCAAGAGACCCAGTACTTC.

The chain combines TRBV7-9 with TRBJ1-1; possible D gene TRBD1, 5 bases. Germline V CDR1 and CDR2: SEHNR, FQNEAQ (reference sequence). The CDR3 is 20 amino acids. Deletions cut 3 bases from V and 3 bases from J, with 29 bases between. The CDR3 sequence is CASSFRWGPRPQGTDTEAFF. The CDR3 DNA is TGTGCCAGCAGCTTTAGATGGGGTCCCAGACCCCAAGGGACTGACACTGAAGCTTTCTTT.

The chain couples TRBV6-1 to TRBJ2-1, with D tentatively TRBD2 (5 bases). The CDR3 is 12 residues long. Germline lookup yields CDR1 MNHNS and CDR2 SASEGT. V lost 7 bases and J lost 10, with 14 bases in between. The CDR3 region has the DNA TGTGCCAGCAAGCACCTCGGGGAAGAGCAGTTCTTC. Protein product: CASKHLGEEQFF.

This clonotype has a count of ten or more. The V gene is TRBV18, the J gene TRBJ2-7, with 10 bases lining up with TRBD1. The trim removed 6 bases at V and 3 bases at J, leaving 8 bases unmatched. Germline CDR1 is KGHSH and CDR2 is LQKENI. This CDR3 is built from 15 residues. The CDR3 region has the DNA TGTGCCAGCTCCCGTGGACAGGGGGACTTCTACGAGCAGTACGTC. It yields the protein CASSRGQGDFYEQYV.

There are many counts of this clonotype. V and J are TRBV24-1 and TRBJ1-5, with no clear D. The CDR3 runs to 13 residues. V lost 3 bases, J lost 6 bases, and 8 bases lay in between. The germline V gene has CDR1 KGHDR and CDR2 SFDVKD. In DNA, the CDR3 is TGTGCCACCAGTGATGCGAGTTCTCAGCCCCAGCATTTT. This sequence encodes CATSDASSQPQHF.

This chain links TRBV7-8 with TRBJ1-5, with D tentatively TRBD1 (6 bases). Trimming shortened V by 5 bases and J by 5 bases, and 7 bases separated the two germline ends. Germline CDR1 SGHVS, CDR2 FQNEAQ. The CDR3 spans 12 residues. The DNA of the CDR3 is TGTGCCAGCAGCAACAGGGATCAGCCCCAGCATTTT. This encodes CASSNRDQPQHF.

The gene calls are TRBV20-1 and TRBJ1-1, with D perhaps TRBD1 (5 bases). The V and J ends lost 0 bases and 7 bases respectively, with 24 bases between them. CDR1 and CDR2 from the germline V gene are DFQATT and SNEGSKA (reference sequence). This CDR3 comprises 17 residues. The CDR3 region is CSARDRAARDSSIEAFF. For the CDR3, the DNA is TGCAGTGCTAGAGATCGAGCGGCACGTGACAGCAGTATTGAAGCTTTCTTT.